The sequence of this TCR beta chain was determined in a study of T cell responses to AZD1222 COVID-19 vaccine. Whole-study results and caveats: Following two doses of AZD1222, Spike-specific TCR breadth and depth rose. Clonal diversity was possibly underestimated, and the donors were mostly white British, with more females. Spike regions recognized by vaccine-associated CD4 TCRs spanned the protein, led by 160-218 and 743-854. Reportedly, nearly half the spike-specific TCRs target unmutated variant regions.

A remark on this clone: Its target is not known.

Trimming took 7 bases from V and 5 from J, leaving 18 bases between them. The CDR3 extends over 14 amino acids. The V gene's germline CDR1 is MNHEY and CDR2 SVGAGI. Here immunoSEQ multiplex PCR was the method, and the copy in TCRdb shows in-frame clones only, minus some. The sample shows 68,000 or so clones, around 83% of them seen only once. This clonotype was obtained from an adult in good health. This material consisted of peripheral blood, taken on day 0 of AZD1222 vaccination. The V call is TRBV6-5, the J call TRBJ2-7; TRBD1 might be the D (6 bases). CDR3: CASMVGNRADEQYF. The CDR3 nucleotides are TGTGCCAGCATGGTAGGTAACAGGGCCGACGAGCAGTACTTC.